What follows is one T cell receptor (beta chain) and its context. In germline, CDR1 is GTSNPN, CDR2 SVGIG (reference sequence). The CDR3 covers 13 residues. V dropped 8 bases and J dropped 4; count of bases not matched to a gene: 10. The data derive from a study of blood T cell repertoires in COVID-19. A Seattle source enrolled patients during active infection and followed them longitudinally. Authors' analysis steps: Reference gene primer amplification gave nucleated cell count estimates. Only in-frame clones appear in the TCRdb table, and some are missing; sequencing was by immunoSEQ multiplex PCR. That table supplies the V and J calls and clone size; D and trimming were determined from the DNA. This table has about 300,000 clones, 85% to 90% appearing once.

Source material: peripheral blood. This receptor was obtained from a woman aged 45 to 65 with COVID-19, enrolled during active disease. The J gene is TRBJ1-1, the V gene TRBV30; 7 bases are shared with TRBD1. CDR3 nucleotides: TGTGCCCGAGTGGCAGGGGGGAGCACTGAAGCTTTCTTT. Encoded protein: CARVAGGSTEAFF. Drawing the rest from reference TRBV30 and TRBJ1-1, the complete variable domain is SQTIHQWPATLVQPVGSPLSLECTVEGTSNPNLYWYRQAAGRGLQLLFYSVGIGQISSEVPQNLSASRPQDRQFILSSKKLLLSDSGFYLCARVAGGSTEAFFGQGTRLTVV.